A selection of T cell receptor beta chains follows, all from one sample in a study of T cell responses to AZD1222 COVID-19 vaccine. The assay was immunoSEQ multiplex PCR, and TCRdb's table has in-frame clones only and misses some. Here the sample spans some 150,000 clones, roughly nine tenths being singletons. The specimen was peripheral blood, collected 28 days after the second AZD1222 dose. The receptors were gathered from an adult who received the AZD1222 COVID-19 vaccine. Both conserved end residues are part of each CDR3. Each record gives: V gene, D gene, J gene, clone size, CDR3 DNA, CDR3 protein. D genes are given only for firm matches. Clone sizes are given selectively: once, few, many, or a class where the clone is expanded.

v_gene: TRBV5-1
d_gene: TRBD1
j_gene: TRBJ1-6
abundance: .
CDR3nt: TGCGCCAGCAGCTTCACCGGGACAGGGGTCTCACCCCTCCACTTT
CDR3aa: CASSFTGTGVSPLHF

v_gene: TRBV11-3
d_gene: TRBD2
j_gene: TRBJ2-1
abundance: once
CDR3nt: TGTGCCAGCAGCTTAGATCAAGGCGGGAGGGCCGACAATGAGCAGTTCTTC
CDR3aa: CASSLDQGGRADNEQFF

v_gene: TRBV3-1/TRBV3-2
d_gene: .
j_gene: TRBJ2-7
abundance: .
CDR3nt: TGTGCCAGCAGCCAAGGTCTGGATAGCCGCGAGCAGTACTTC
CDR3aa: CASSQGLDSREQYF

v_gene: TRBV9
d_gene: .
j_gene: TRBJ2-1
abundance: once
CDR3nt: TGTGCCAGCAGCGTAGGCGGGGATGACAATGAGCAGTTCTTC
CDR3aa: CASSVGGDDNEQFF

v_gene: TRBV18
d_gene: .
j_gene: TRBJ1-2
abundance: .
CDR3nt: TGTGCCAGCTCACAAAGCTCACAGGAGGGCTATGGCTACACCTTC
CDR3aa: CASSQSSQEGYGYTF

v_gene: TRBV30
d_gene: TRBD1
j_gene: TRBJ2-3
abundance: .
CDR3nt: TGTGCCTGGAGTGCGGGACAGTTAGACACAGATACGCAGTATTTT
CDR3aa: CAWSAGQLDTDTQYF

v_gene: TRBV19
d_gene: .
j_gene: TRBJ1-6
abundance: .
CDR3nt: TGTGCCAGTAGTGACGGACCAGGGACCAATTCACCCCTCCACTTT
CDR3aa: CASSDGPGTNSPLHF

v_gene: TRBV6-6
d_gene: TRBD2
j_gene: TRBJ2-7
abundance: .
CDR3nt: TGTGCCAGCAGTTACAGACTAGCAACCGCCGAGCAGTACTTC
CDR3aa: CASSYRLATAEQYF

v_gene: TRBV9
d_gene: TRBD2
j_gene: TRBJ2-3
abundance: .
CDR3nt: TGTGCCAGCAGCGTAGGCACTAGCGGGAGTACAAGGACAGATACGCAGTATTTT
CDR3aa: CASSVGTSGSTRTDTQYF

v_gene: TRBV2
d_gene: .
j_gene: TRBJ2-1
abundance: .
CDR3nt: TGTGCCAGCAGGGCCGAGAGACACAATGAGCAGTTCTTC
CDR3aa: CASRAERHNEQFF

v_gene: TRBV2
d_gene: .
j_gene: TRBJ1-2
abundance: .
CDR3nt: TGTGCCAGCATTGGGCAGGGAGGAAAGGGAGGCTACACCTTC
CDR3aa: CASIGQGGKGGYTF

v_gene: TRBV29-1
d_gene: TRBD2
j_gene: TRBJ2-7
abundance: .
CDR3nt: TGCAGCGTTGTCGCGGGAGGGATTTCGGACGAGCAGTACTTC
CDR3aa: CSVVAGGISDEQYF

v_gene: TRBV30
d_gene: .
j_gene: TRBJ1-3
abundance: .
CDR3nt: TGTGCCTGGGGGGTATCTGGAAACACCATATATTTT
CDR3aa: CAWGVSGNTIYF

v_gene: TRBV2
d_gene: TRBD2
j_gene: TRBJ2-5
abundance: .
CDR3nt: TGTGCCAGCAGACCGGGACTAGCCCCAGAGACCCAGTACTTC
CDR3aa: CASRPGLAPETQYF

v_gene: TRBV27
d_gene: TRBD1
j_gene: TRBJ1-5
abundance: .
CDR3nt: TGTGCCACCAGGGACAGACAACTTCAGGGTCCCCAGCATTTT
CDR3aa: CATRDRQLQGPQHF

v_gene: TRBV5-6
d_gene: .
j_gene: TRBJ1-1
abundance: .
CDR3nt: TGTGCCAGCAGTTCCGTAGACAGAATGAACACTGAAGCTTTCTTT
CDR3aa: CASSSVDRMNTEAFF

v_gene: TRBV27
d_gene: TRBD1
j_gene: TRBJ1-6
abundance: .
CDR3nt: TGTGCCAGCAGTAGGGACAGGGCCAATTCACCCCTCCACTTT
CDR3aa: CASSRDRANSPLHF

v_gene: TRBV7-9
d_gene: TRBD2
j_gene: TRBJ2-3
abundance: .
CDR3nt: TGTGCCAGCAGCTGGGTAGCGGGATCCACCACAGATACGCAGTATTTT
CDR3aa: CASSWVAGSTTDTQYF

v_gene: TRBV30
d_gene: .
j_gene: TRBJ1-1
abundance: once
CDR3nt: TGTGCCTGGAGTGTAGGGGACACTGAAGCTTTCTTT
CDR3aa: CAWSVGDTEAFF

v_gene: TRBV5-8
d_gene: .
j_gene: TRBJ2-1
abundance: .
CDR3nt: TGTGCCAGCAGCTTGGCCGGAATCGGGAGCGACAATGAGCAGTTCTTC
CDR3aa: CASSLAGIGSDNEQFF

v_gene: TRBV6-5
d_gene: .
j_gene: TRBJ2-3
abundance: .
CDR3nt: TGTGCCAGCAGCCAGACTTGGCCCCCAGATACGCAGTATTTT
CDR3aa: CASSQTWPPDTQYF

v_gene: TRBV7-3
d_gene: TRBD2
j_gene: TRBJ2-1
abundance: .
CDR3nt: TGTGCCAGCAGAGTGACTAGCGGGAGAGACAATGGTGAGCAGTTCTTC
CDR3aa: CASRVTSGRDNGEQFF

v_gene: TRBV10-3
d_gene: .
j_gene: TRBJ2-7
abundance: .
CDR3nt: TGTGCCATCAGGGTAAACGAAACCTACGAGCAGTACTTC
CDR3aa: CAIRVNETYEQYF

v_gene: TRBV28
d_gene: .
j_gene: TRBJ2-2
abundance: .
CDR3nt: TGTGCCAGCAGTTTGGTGGCGCCGGGGACCGGGGAGCTGTTTTTT
CDR3aa: CASSLVAPGTGELFF

v_gene: TRBV2
d_gene: .
j_gene: TRBJ1-6
abundance: few
CDR3nt: TGTGCCAGCAGTGAAGACAGGGCCGGTCGAAATTCACCCCTCCACTTT
CDR3aa: CASSEDRAGRNSPLHF

v_gene: TRBV27
d_gene: TRBD1
j_gene: TRBJ1-1
abundance: .
CDR3nt: TGTGCCAGCAGTTCAGGGGGCTATACTGAAGCTTTCTTT
CDR3aa: CASSSGGYTEAFF

v_gene: TRBV18
d_gene: TRBD2
j_gene: TRBJ2-1
abundance: once
CDR3nt: TGTGCCAGCTCACCATCGCCTAGCGGGAGGGGAATCGGGCAGTTCTTC
CDR3aa: CASSPSPSGRGIGQFF

v_gene: TRBV7-2
d_gene: TRBD1
j_gene: TRBJ1-2
abundance: .
CDR3nt: TGTGCCAGCAGCACTCGACAGGGAGCTAACTATGGCTACACCTTC
CDR3aa: CASSTRQGANYGYTF

v_gene: TRBV7-9
d_gene: .
j_gene: TRBJ2-3
abundance: .
CDR3nt: TGTGCCAGCAGCTCTTCCCCCTTCGGAGATACGCAGTATTTT
CDR3aa: CASSSSPFGDTQYF